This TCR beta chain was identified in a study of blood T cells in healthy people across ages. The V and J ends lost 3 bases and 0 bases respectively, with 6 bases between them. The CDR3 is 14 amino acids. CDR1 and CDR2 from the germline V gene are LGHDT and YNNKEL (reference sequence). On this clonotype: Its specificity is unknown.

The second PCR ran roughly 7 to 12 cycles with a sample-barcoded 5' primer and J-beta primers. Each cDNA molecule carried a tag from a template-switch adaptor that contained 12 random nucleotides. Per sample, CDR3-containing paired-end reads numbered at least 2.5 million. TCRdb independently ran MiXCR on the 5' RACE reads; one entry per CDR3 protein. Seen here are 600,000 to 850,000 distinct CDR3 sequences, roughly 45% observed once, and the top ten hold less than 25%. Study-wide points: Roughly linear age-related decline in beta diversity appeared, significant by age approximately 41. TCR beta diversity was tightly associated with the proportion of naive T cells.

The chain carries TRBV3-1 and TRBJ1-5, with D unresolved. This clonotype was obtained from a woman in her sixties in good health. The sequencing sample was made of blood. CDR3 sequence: CASSHGVSNQPQHF. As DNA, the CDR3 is TGTGCCAGCAGCCATGGGGTTAGCAATCAGCCCCAGCATTTT.